The next 32 T cell receptor beta chains were all read from a single sample in a study of vaccination effects on CD4 cells after COVID-19. Before sequencing, viral peptide pools were used by the ViraFEST assay to expand antigen-specific CD4+ T cells. Following 10 days of culture, CD4+ T cells were isolated. Antigen specificity for these receptors is unknown. Profiling relied on immunoSEQ multiplex PCR, and the TCRdb table lists in-frame clones only, not all of them. The profile shows 50,000 or so clones, around 80% of them singletons. Here the sequenced sample was CD4+ T cells from PBMCs cultured with HCoV-229E spike peptides, taken before COVID-19 vaccination. The receptors derive from a human donor who received a COVID-19 vaccine.

This chain joins TRBV5-1 and TRBJ2-7; no clear D. The CDR3 has 13 residues. The germline V gene encodes CDR1 SGHRS and CDR2 YFSETQ. V was shortened by 4 bases and J by 3 bases, with 11 bases between the two germline ends. CDR3 protein: CASSPEPGYEQYV. In DNA form, the CDR3 reads TGCGCCAGCAGCCCCGAGCCCGGCTACGAGCAGTACGTC.

The chain combines TRBV7-3 with TRBJ2-5; a possible D gene is TRBD2 (6 bases). This CDR3 has 16 amino acids. Per the germline V gene, CDR1 is SGHTA and CDR2 is FQGTGA. With 0 bases removed from V and 4 bases from J, the gap between germline ends came to 15 bases. The CDR3 protein is CASSLTFSGELETQYF. The DNA of the CDR3 is TGTGCCAGCAGCTTAACCTTTTCGGGGGAGCTAGAGACCCAGTACTTC. Looking up the rest from reference TRBV7-3 and TRBJ2-5 gives the full variable domain: GAGVSQTPSNKVTEKGKYVELRCDPISGHTALYWYRQSLGQGPEFLIYFQGTGAADDSGLPNDRFFAVRPEGSVSTLKIQRTERGDSAVYLCASSLTFSGELETQYFGPGTRLLVL.

The gene calls are TRBV2 and TRBJ2-1; no definite D call. The CDR3 consists of 12 residues. Germline V gives CDR1 SNHLY, CDR2 FYNNEI. Trimming left V 6 bases short and J 10 bases short, with 13 bases between. The CDR3 protein is CASRDDGEEQFF. The CDR3 nucleotides are TGTGCCAGCAGGGACGATGGGGAAGAGCAGTTCTTC. Full variable domain (missing parts from reference TRBV2 and TRBJ2-1): EPEVTQTPSHQVTQMGQEVILRCVPISNHLYFYWYRQILGQKVEFLVSFYNNEISEKSEIFDDQFSVERPDGSNFTLKIRSTKLEDSAMYFCASRDDGEEQFFGPGTRLTVL.

The chain couples TRBV19 to TRBJ2-1; possibly TRBD1 for D (5 bases). This CDR3 spans 14 amino acids. Germline V CDR1 and CDR2: LNHDA, SQIVND (reference sequence). V shed 0 bases and J shed 8 bases, with 11 bases lying between them. The CDR3 is CASSIDAVGDEQFF. CDR3 bases: TGTGCCAGTAGTATAGATGCCGTAGGGGATGAGCAGTTCTTC.

In DNA, the CDR3 is TGTGCCAGCAGGCTAGCGGGGGACTACGAGCAGTACGTC. This codes for CASRLAGDYEQYV. The chain uses TRBV3-1 (or the pseudogene TRBV3-2) and TRBJ2-7; 10 bases are shared with TRBD2. The germline V gene has CDR1 LGHDT and CDR2 YNNKEL (reference sequence). With 6 bases clipped from V and 3 bases from J, the junction kept 2 bases outside the gene matches. The CDR3 totals 13 residues.

This clone was seen just once. The chain uses TRBV27 and TRBJ1-3; no firm D call. Germline CDR1 reads MNHEY; CDR2 reads SMNVEV (reference sequence). The CDR3 runs to 15 residues. The V end was cut by 5 bases, the J end by 5 bases, with 16 bases between. CDR3 residues: CASSRGRNHRNTIYF. The CDR3 region has the DNA TGTGCCAGCAGTCGAGGGCGAAACCACCGAAACACCATATATTTT.

This chain connects TRBV27 to TRBJ2-1; D call uncertain. Trimming took 6 bases from V and 0 from J, leaving 6 bases between them. This CDR3 is built from 13 residues. Germline CDR1 MNHEY, CDR2 SMNVEV (reference sequence). The CDR3 DNA is TGTGCCAGCAGGAGGACCTCCTACAATGAGCAGTTCTTC. This encodes CASRRTSYNEQFF.

This clone was recorded once. The chain links TRBV29-1 to TRBJ1-2, with 7 positions matching TRBD1. Germline V gene data show CDR1 as SQVTM and CDR2 as ANQGSEA. The V and J ends lost 7 bases and 8 bases, in that order; junction bases with no gene match: 10. The CDR3 runs to 12 residues. CDR3 nucleotides: TGCAGCGCAAAGGAGGGGGCCCGGGGCTACACCTTC. Residues: CSAKEGARGYTF.

J is TRBJ2-2 and V is TRBV11-2, with 8 bases lining up with TRBD1. The length of the CDR3 is 15 residues. From germline, CDR1 is SGHAT and CDR2 FQNNGV. The V and J ends lost 5 bases and 5 bases, in that order; junction bases with no gene match: 7. The CDR3 loop reads CASSPRRTGTGELFF. CDR3 bases: TGTGCCAGCAGCCCCCGCCGGACAGGGACCGGGGAGCTGTTTTTT.

This clone occurred once. The chain has TRBV2 and TRBJ2-5; 7 bases map to TRBD2. This CDR3 has 16 amino acids. V lost 9 bases to trimming and J lost 5 bases; unmatched junction nucleotides: 18. CDR1 is SNHLY, CDR2 FYNNEI, per germline. This CDR3 is CASGTPGTTAAETQYF. CDR3 nucleotides: TGTGCCAGTGGTACCCCCGGGACTACCGCAGCCGAGACCCAGTACTTC. Full variable domain (rest looked up from reference TRBV2 and TRBJ2-5): EPEVTQTPSHQVTQMGQEVILRCVPISNHLYFYWYRQILGQKVEFLVSFYNNEISEKSEIFDDQFSVERPDGSNFTLKIRSTKLEDSAMYFCASGTPGTTAAETQYFGPGTRLLVL.

The rearrangement uses TRBV24-1 and TRBJ2-5, with a weak D call TRBD1 (6 bases). The CDR3 extends over 16 amino acids. Trimming removed 3 bases from V and 6 bases from J, with 19 bases in between. Germline-derived CDR1 and CDR2 are KGHDR and SFDVKD. The CDR3 sequence: CATSDARDIDPKTQYF. The DNA of the CDR3 is TGTGCCACCAGTGATGCCCGGGACATAGACCCCAAGACCCAGTACTTC.

The chain has TRBV7-2 and TRBJ1-5; D ambiguous. Germline V gene data show CDR1 as SGHTA and CDR2 as FQGNSA. V lost 4 bases and J 5 bases, leaving 9 bases between the germline ends. CDR3 length: 13 residues. The CDR3 spells CASSSRPDQPQHF. The DNA for the CDR3 is TGTGCCAGCAGCTCCCGACCTGATCAGCCCCAGCATTTT. The variable domain in full, with the rest retrieved from reference TRBV7-2 and TRBJ1-5, is GAGVSQSPSNKVTEKGKDVELRCDPISGHTALYWYRQSLGQGLEFLIYFQGNSAPDKSGLPSDRFSAERTGGSVSTLTIQRTQQEDSAVYLCASSSRPDQPQHFGDGTRLSIL.

The chain employs TRBV15 and TRBJ2-3, with 7 bases that match TRBD1. The V gene's germline CDR1 is LNHNV and CDR2 YYDKDF (reference sequence). J was trimmed by 3 bases and V by 1 base; bases with no gene match: 7. This CDR3 comprises 16 residues. In DNA, the CDR3 is TGTGCCACCAGCAGAGTCCGACGACAGGGTACAGATACGCAGTATTTT. It encodes CATSRVRRQGTDTQYF.

This clone has only one observation. The chain is built from TRBV10-1 and TRBJ2-3; 10 bases are a match to TRBD2. J gave up 2 bases and V 9 bases, and 8 bases lay outside the gene matches. There are 15 residues in the CDR3. CDR1 and CDR2 (germline): WNHNN, SYGVQD (reference sequence). CDR3 DNA sequence: TGCGCCAGTCAAAAGCGGGGGGGCCCCACAGATACGCAGTATTTT. This translates into CASQKRGGPTDTQYF.

This chain connects TRBV24-1 to TRBJ1-2, with D unresolved. V dropped 3 bases and J dropped 5 bases, with 9 bases sitting between them. The CDR3 is 13 residues long. Germline loops: CDR1 KGHDR, CDR2 SFDVKD. In DNA, the CDR3 is TGTGCCACCAGTGATACCCGACATTATGGCTACACCTTC. This encodes CATSDTRHYGYTF.

In its sample, this clone was seen a few times. This sequence joins TRBV3-1 (or the pseudogene TRBV3-2) and TRBJ1-6; D not resolved. Germline-derived CDR1 and CDR2 are LGHDT and YNNKEL (reference sequence). This CDR3 contains 14 residues. Trimming stripped 8 bases from V and 4 bases from J, with 12 bases between. In DNA form, the CDR3 reads TGTGCCAGCGCAGGCGCGCCTTATAATTCACCCCTCCACTTT. The encoded protein is CASAGAPYNSPLHF.

The chain recombines TRBV19 with TRBJ1-4; TRBD1 agrees at 7 bases. Germline V gene sequence: CDR1 LNHDA, CDR2 SQIVND (reference sequence). This CDR3 contains 15 residues. The ends lost 7 bases at V and 3 bases at J; junction bases unmatched: 8. CDR3 sequence: CASKARGFANEKLFF. The CDR3 region has the DNA TGTGCCAGTAAGGCCAGGGGGTTTGCTAATGAAAAACTGTTTTTT.

The chain links TRBV7-2 to TRBJ2-1, with D maybe TRBD2 (7 bases). This CDR3 is built from 16 residues. Germline V gene data show CDR1 as SGHTA and CDR2 as FQGNSA. The V gene lost 1 base and the J gene lost 7 bases, with 17 bases spanning the gap. In DNA form, the CDR3 reads TGTGCCAGCAGCTTAGTCGGGGGGCCTGGGCGGAATGAGCAGTTCTTC. As protein: CASSLVGGPGRNEQFF.

This chain links TRBV4-1 with TRBJ1-4; D ambiguous. Trimming removed 4 bases from V and 8 bases from J, with 11 bases in between. The germline V gene has CDR1 MGHRA and CDR2 YSYEKL. The CDR3 consists of 13 residues. The CDR3 DNA reads as TGCGCCAGCAGCCGCGGACCCCTAGAAAAACTGTTTTTT. Translation gives CASSRGPLEKLFF.

The chain is built from TRBV13 and TRBJ2-7; TRBD1 aligns across 9 bases. The CDR3 length is 14 residues. V dropped 3 bases and J dropped 6; count of bases not matched to a gene: 6. Per germline, CDR1 PRHDT and CDR2 FYEKMQ (reference sequence). CDR3 in amino acids: CASSFNRGHSEQYV. Here the CDR3 DNA reads TGTGCCAGCAGCTTTAACAGGGGGCATAGCGAGCAGTACGTC.

This chain connects TRBV7-9 to TRBJ1-5, with TRBD1 identical over 9 bases. Germline CDR1 is SEHNR and CDR2 is FQNEAQ (reference sequence). V dropped 5 bases and J dropped 9; count of bases not matched to a gene: 8. The CDR3 is 14 amino acids. The CDR3, as DNA: TGTGCCAGCAGCCCACCGGGACAGGGAGTGCCCCAGCATTTT. Residues: CASSPPGQGVPQHF.

The chain is built from TRBV10-1 and TRBJ2-1; 11 nucleotides line up with TRBD2. The V segment lost 3 bases and the J segment 11 bases; nucleotides outside the gene matches: 6. The germline gives CDR1 WNHNN, CDR2 SYGVQD (reference sequence). This CDR3 contains 14 residues. CDR3 DNA: TGCGCCAGCAGTGACCTAGCGGGAGGTCTCAAGCAGTTCTTC. Translation: CASSDLAGGLKQFF.

The V and J genes are TRBV2 and TRBJ2-3; D gene uncertain. V lost 2 bases and J lost 8, with 5 bases in between. This CDR3 contains 11 residues. The germline CDR1 and CDR2 sequences are SNHLY and FYNNEI. Written as DNA, the CDR3 is TGTGCCAGCAGTGAACCCGCTACGCAGTATTTT. It translates to CASSEPATQYF.

The V gene is TRBV21-1, the J gene TRBJ2-7. TRBV21-1 is labeled a pseudogene. The CDR3 spans 16 residues. CDR3 nucleotides: TGTGCCAGCAGCAAAGAGGGGGGCCCACAAGACCACGAGCAGTACGTC. Its translation: CASSKEGGPQDHEQYV.

The rearrangement links TRBV5-1 to TRBJ2-1; 14 nucleotides match TRBD2. The J segment lost 8 bases and the V segment lost 4 bases, leaving 11 bases of the junction unmatched. CDR1 and CDR2 (germline): SGHRS, YFSETQ. The CDR3 totals 17 residues. CDR3 amino acids: CASSRRLAGGLVDEQFF. In DNA form, the CDR3 reads TGCGCCAGCAGCAGGCGACTAGCGGGGGGGCTGGTCGATGAGCAGTTCTTC.

This rearrangement joins TRBV15 to TRBJ1-2; 9 nucleotides line up with TRBD1. CDR1 and CDR2 from the germline V gene are LNHNV and YYDKDF (reference sequence). This CDR3 spans 16 amino acids. V was clipped by 1 base and J by 4 bases; unmatched bases: 7. Here the CDR3 reads CATSRGGTGQGYGYTF. DNA for the CDR3: TGTGCCACCAGCAGAGGTGGGACAGGGCAGGGCTATGGCTACACCTTC. The full variable domain, in which reference TRBV15 and TRBJ1-2 provide the parts outside the CDR3, is DAMVIQNPRYQVTQFGKPVTLSCSQTLNHNVMYWYQQKSSQAPKLLFHYYDKDFNNEADTPDNFQSRRPNTSFCFLDIRSPGLGDTAMYLCATSRGGTGQGYGYTFGSGTRLTVV.

The chain recombines TRBV2 with TRBJ2-3, with a possible D match to TRBD1 (6 bases). In germline, CDR1 is SNHLY, CDR2 FYNNEI. This CDR3 comprises 15 residues. V shed 8 bases and J shed 0 bases, with 15 bases lying between them. The DNA of the CDR3 is TGTGCCAGCGGGAGAGACAGGAGTAGCACAGATACGCAGTATTTT. This sequence encodes CASGRDRSSTDTQYF.

The chain joins TRBV7-2 to TRBJ2-2; 14 bases agree with TRBD2. Germline V gene lookup returns CDR1 SGHTA and CDR2 FQGNSA. J gave up 5 bases and V 7 bases, and 9 bases lay outside the gene matches. The CDR3 sequence is 17 residues long. CDR3 in amino acids: CASILTSGGAWTGELFF. The CDR3 nucleotides are TGTGCCAGCATCCTGACTAGCGGGGGGGCATGGACCGGGGAGCTGTTTTTT.

The chain's CDR3 is CASSLAGDPLHF. CDR3 sequence (DNA): TGTGCCAGCAGTTTGGCAGGGGATCCCCTCCACTTT. V and J are TRBV28 and TRBJ1-6; D perhaps matches TRBD1 (6 bases). Trimming removed 3 bases at V and 13 bases at J, with 10 bases between. CDR1 is MDHEN and CDR2 is SYDVKM in the germline V gene. CDR3 length equals 12 residues.

This clone was recorded only once. This chain connects TRBV5-1 to TRBJ2-5, with no clear D. The V gene lost 4 bases and the J gene lost 2 bases, with 18 bases spanning the gap. Germline CDR1 SGHRS, CDR2 YFSETQ. There are 16 residues in the CDR3. The CDR3 reads CASSPDADIFQETQYF. CDR3 coding DNA: TGCGCCAGCAGCCCTGACGCGGATATTTTTCAAGAGACCCAGTACTTC.

The chain is built from TRBV5-6 and TRBJ2-5; D remains unclear. The CDR3 contains 12 residues. The germline gives CDR1 SGHDT, CDR2 YYEEEE. V was trimmed by 3 bases and J by 2 bases, leaving 5 bases between them. DNA of the CDR3: TGTGCCAGCAGCTGGAGACAAGAGACCCAGTACTTC. It encodes CASSWRQETQYF.

This sequence joins TRBV9 and TRBJ2-3, with D perhaps matching TRBD1 or TRBD2 (5 bases each). Trimming took off 1 base at V and 4 bases at J, with 13 bases between the two ends. The CDR3 extends over 15 amino acids. Germline CDR1 is SGDLS and CDR2 is YYNGEE. CDR3 sequence reads: CASSVRDPQPDTQYF. CDR3 sequence (DNA): TGTGCCAGCAGCGTACGGGACCCCCAACCAGATACGCAGTATTTT.